Reported below is one T cell receptor beta chain. What antigen it recognizes has not been identified. No much larger clone is present one base from it, and per-base qualities are unavailable. This record belongs to a study of T cell responses to AZD1222 COVID-19 vaccine (dated by TCRdb to about 2021). Some background on the complete study: Because spike-specific TCR depth and breadth did not differ between the two schedules, AZD1222 recipients who got a second dose at roughly 4 weeks were pooled with those who got a second dose at roughly 12 weeks. Trial participants were enrolled by age into 18-55, 56-69 and 70-plus year subgroups, with 148, 28 and 57 TCR-sequenced participants respectively. A total of 240 or so trial participants underwent TCR sequencing, of whom roughly 210 had received two doses of AZD1222 and around 25 had received two doses of the MenACWY control vaccine. Results and caveats for the whole study, not just this receptor: No day 14 peak-response samples were available, so repertoires were characterized only after the peak T cell response. Reportedly, close to half of the unique spike-specific TCRs recognized epitopes lying outside the regions that are mutated in the B.1.351 and B.1.1.7 variants. Only five to seven AZD1222 recipients were SARS-CoV-2 seropositive at baseline, limiting conclusions about previously exposed vaccinees. Participants were mostly white British, with more females than males. The authors suggested clonal diversity may have been underestimated. The vaccine-associated CD4 TCRs covered the entire spike protein, and the dominant responses fell in regions 160-218 and 743-854. Spike-specific TCR breadth and depth rose significantly after two AZD1222 doses compared with day 0 and with MenACWY recipients. In the small 56-69-year group, the increase in depth fell short of significance, most likely because of low power.

The germline V gene (reference sequence) yields LNHDA for CDR1 and SQIVND for CDR2. Including cysteine and phenylalanine, the CDR3 has 16 amino acids. The read is trimmed to its CDR3 DNA, 48 bases read in frame from base 1. V sheds 5 bases and J sheds 4 bases, leaving 17 bases between their ends. Sample time point, as interpreted from the label and publication: baseline before first vaccination. Samples from vaccinated people were obtained from the UK trials COV001 and COV002, which included a single-blind randomized controlled phase 2/3 trial of AZD1222 (ChAdOx1 nCoV-19) in healthy adults. For TCRbeta chain sequencing, PBMC samples were collected from trial participants at day 0 and at day 28 after the second dose. The CDR3 regions of human TCRbeta chains were analyzed by immunosequencing. Under the source paper's analysis protocol: Repertoire TCRs were checked for matches against a reference library of SARS-CoV-2-specific TCRs that had been generated using the MIRA antigen-specificity platform. Breadth was defined as the fraction of unique TCRs that were SARS-CoV-2-associated, and depth was defined as the fraction of total T cells that were SARS-CoV-2-associated. Using the MIRA data, each spike-specific TCR was assigned both to the spike region to which the TCR was reactive and to a CD4 or CD8 class. Log10-transformed breadth and depth values were compared by one-way ANOVA with Sidak's multiple comparisons tests. What TCRdb holds here is the immuneACCESS table cut down to in-frame rearrangements. Part of the clones is not present; checked against another copy, under half of the missing clones reflect an unresolved V gene, and the others are unexplained. The V and J calls and clone size come from that table; D and trimming were worked out from the DNA. The sample has 90,000 or so clones on record, about nine tenths of them singletons. The ten largest account for around 2% of the sample.

The sequence was collected from an adult in good health. The V and J segments used are TRBV19 and TRBJ2-2; possibly the D gene is TRBD2, per 6 matching bases. The sample consisted of peripheral blood, taken on day 0 of AZD1222 vaccination. The sequence in DNA is TGTGCCAGTAGTCCCCGGGGGAGGATTGGCACCGGGGAGCTGTTTTTT. Its amino acids are CASSPRGRIGTGELFF.